The TCR beta chain under discussion was sequenced for a study of T cells in Graves' hyperthyroidism and ophthalmopathy. Ophthalmopathy patients had moderate-to-severe active disease, CAS ≥3, NOSPECS ≥4, and disease duration under 3 months. Investigators excluded patients with uncontrolled infection, other autoimmune disease, pregnancy or lactation. PBMCs were obtained from 10 ml fresh peripheral blood. Regions amplified from RNA transcripts were the TCR beta CDR3 regions. Using the HTBI primer set, a first-round RT-PCR was run on the TCR CDR3. TCRdb used MiXCR to reprocess the multiplex PCR reads, holding one entry per CDR3 protein. Of 500,000 or so distinct CDR3 sequences detected, 17% appear once; the ten largest clones hold roughly 18%. V lost 7 bases, J lost 3 bases, and 1 base stayed unmatched. The CDR3 length is 15 residues. Germline lookup yields CDR1 SGHRS and CDR2 YFSETQ.

The chain links TRBV5-1 to TRBJ2-2; 15 bases are a match to TRBD2. Sequencing used blood. The source is a woman younger than 30 with Graves' ophthalmopathy. CDR3 sequence (DNA): TGCGCCAGCGGACTAGCGGGAGGGGACACCGGGGAGCTGTTTTTT. Translated, it gives CASGLAGGDTGELFF.